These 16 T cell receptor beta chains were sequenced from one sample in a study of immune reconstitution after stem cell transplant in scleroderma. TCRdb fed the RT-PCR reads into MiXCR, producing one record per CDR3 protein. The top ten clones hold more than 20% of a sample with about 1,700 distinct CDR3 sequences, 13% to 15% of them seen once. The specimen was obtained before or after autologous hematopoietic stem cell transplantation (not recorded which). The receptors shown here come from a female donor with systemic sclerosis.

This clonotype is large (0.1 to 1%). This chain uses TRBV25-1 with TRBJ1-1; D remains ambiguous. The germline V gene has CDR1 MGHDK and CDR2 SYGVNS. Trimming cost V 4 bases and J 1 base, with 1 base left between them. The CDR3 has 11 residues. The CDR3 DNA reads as TGTGCCAGCAGTGGGAACACTGAAGCTTTCTTT. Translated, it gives CASSGNTEAFF. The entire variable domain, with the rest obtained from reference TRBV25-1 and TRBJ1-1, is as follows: EADIYQTPRYLVIGTGKKITLECSQTMGHDKMYWYQQDPGMELHLIHYSYGVNSTEKGDLSSESTVSRIRTEHFPLTLESARPSHTSQYLCASSGNTEAFFGQGTRLTVV.

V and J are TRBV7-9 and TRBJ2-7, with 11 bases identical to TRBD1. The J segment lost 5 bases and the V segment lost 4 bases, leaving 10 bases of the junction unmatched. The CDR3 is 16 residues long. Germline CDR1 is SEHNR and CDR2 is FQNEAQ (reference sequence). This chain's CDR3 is CASSSPWTGGLDEQYF. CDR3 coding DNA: TGTGCCAGCAGCTCCCCGTGGACAGGGGGCCTTGACGAGCAGTACTTC. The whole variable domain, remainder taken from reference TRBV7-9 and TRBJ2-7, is DTGVSQNPRHKITKRGQNVTFRCDPISEHNRLYWYRQTLGQGPEFLTYFQNEAQLEKSRLLSDRFSAERPKGSFSTLEIQRTEQGDSAMYLCASSSPWTGGLDEQYFGPGTRLTVT.

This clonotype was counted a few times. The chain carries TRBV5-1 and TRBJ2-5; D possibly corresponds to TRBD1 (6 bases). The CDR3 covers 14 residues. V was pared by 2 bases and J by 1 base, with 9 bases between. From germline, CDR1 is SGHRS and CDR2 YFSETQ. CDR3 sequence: CASSLGTTQETQYF. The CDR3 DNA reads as TGCGCCAGCAGCTTAGGGACAACCCAAGAGACCCAGTACTTC. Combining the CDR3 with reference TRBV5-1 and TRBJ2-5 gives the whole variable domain KAGVTQTPRYLIKTRGQQVTLSCSPISGHRSVSWYQQTPGQGLQFLFEYFSETQRNKGNFPGRFSGRQFSNSRSEMNVSTLELGDSALYLCASSLGTTQETQYFGPGTRLLVL.

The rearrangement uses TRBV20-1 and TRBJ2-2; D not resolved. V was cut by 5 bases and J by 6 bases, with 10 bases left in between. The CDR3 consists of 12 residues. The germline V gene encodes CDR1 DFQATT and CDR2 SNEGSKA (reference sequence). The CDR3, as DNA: TGCAGTGCTCGTAGTTTTTCCGGGGAGCTGTTTTTT. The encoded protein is CSARSFSGELFF.

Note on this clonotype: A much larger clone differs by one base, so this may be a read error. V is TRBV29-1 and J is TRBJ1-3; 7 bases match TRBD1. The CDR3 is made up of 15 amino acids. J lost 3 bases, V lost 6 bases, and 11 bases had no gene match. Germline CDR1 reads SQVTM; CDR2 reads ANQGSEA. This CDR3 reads CSVQPQGTSGNTIYF. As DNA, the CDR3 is TGCAGCGTACAACCACAGGGGACGAGTGGAAACACCATATATTTT.

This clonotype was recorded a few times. The CDR3 reads CSAPLGGGETQYF. The CDR3 nucleotides are TGCAGTGCGCCCCTTGGGGGAGGAGAGACCCAGTACTTC. The V call is TRBV20-1, the J call TRBJ2-5; tentatively, D is TRBD2 (6 bases). This CDR3 comprises 13 residues. Deletions cut 6 bases from V and 4 bases from J, with 15 bases between. Germline CDR1 reads DFQATT; CDR2 reads SNEGSKA (reference sequence).

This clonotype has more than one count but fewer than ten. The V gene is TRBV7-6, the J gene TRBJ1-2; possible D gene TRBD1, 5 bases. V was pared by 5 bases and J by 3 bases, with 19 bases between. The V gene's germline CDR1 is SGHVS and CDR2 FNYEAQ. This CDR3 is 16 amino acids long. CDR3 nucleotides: TGTGCCAGCAGCCCCCGAACGGGACGGCCACACTATGGCTACACCTTC. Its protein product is CASSPRTGRPHYGYTF.

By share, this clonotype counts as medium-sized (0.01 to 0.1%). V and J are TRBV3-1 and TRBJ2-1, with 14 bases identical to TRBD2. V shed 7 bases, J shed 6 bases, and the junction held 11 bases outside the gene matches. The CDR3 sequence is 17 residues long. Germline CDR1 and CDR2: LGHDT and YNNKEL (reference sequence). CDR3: CASTQVPGLAGGNEQFF. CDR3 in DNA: TGTGCCAGCACTCAAGTCCCAGGACTAGCGGGAGGCAATGAGCAGTTCTTC.

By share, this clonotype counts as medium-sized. The CDR3: CSAKTGAPEFF. The CDR3 DNA reads TGCAGTGCAAAAACAGGGGCCCCAGAGTTCTTT. The chain carries TRBV20-1 and TRBJ1-1; 7 bases line up with TRBD1. V shed 6 bases and J 14 bases; nucleotides not matched to a gene: 12. This CDR3 comprises 11 residues. The germline V gene encodes CDR1 DFQATT and CDR2 SNEGSKA (reference sequence).

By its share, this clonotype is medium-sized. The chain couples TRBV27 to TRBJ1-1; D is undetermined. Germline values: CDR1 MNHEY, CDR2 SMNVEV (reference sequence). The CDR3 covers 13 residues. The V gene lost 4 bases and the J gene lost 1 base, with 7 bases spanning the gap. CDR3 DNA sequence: TGTGCCAGCAGTTCCACAGCGAACACTGAAGCTTTCTTT. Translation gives CASSSTANTEAFF.

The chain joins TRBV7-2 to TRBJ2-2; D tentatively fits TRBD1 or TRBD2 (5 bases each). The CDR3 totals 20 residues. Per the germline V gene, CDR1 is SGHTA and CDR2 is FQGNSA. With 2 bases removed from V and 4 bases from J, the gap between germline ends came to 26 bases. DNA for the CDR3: TGTGCCAGCAGCTTAATCGGGACGTCCTGGGGGTCACGTCCCACCGGGGAGCTGTTTTTT. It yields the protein CASSLIGTSWGSRPTGELFF. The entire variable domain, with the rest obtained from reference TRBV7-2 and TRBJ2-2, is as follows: GAGVSQSPSNKVTEKGKDVELRCDPISGHTALYWYRQSLGQGLEFLIYFQGNSAPDKSGLPSDRFSAERTGGSVSTLTIQRTQQEDSAVYLCASSLIGTSWGSRPTGELFFGEGSRLTVL.

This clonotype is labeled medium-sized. The CDR3 DNA sequence: TGCAGTGCTAGAGATCCAATGGGTGGTGAAGCTTTCTTT. Protein: CSARDPMGGEAFF. The chain links TRBV20-1 to TRBJ1-1; D call uncertain. The CDR3 is 13 amino acids. Germline CDR1 reads DFQATT; CDR2 reads SNEGSKA (reference sequence). The germline V and J ends were trimmed by 0 bases and 7 bases, with 12 bases remaining between them.

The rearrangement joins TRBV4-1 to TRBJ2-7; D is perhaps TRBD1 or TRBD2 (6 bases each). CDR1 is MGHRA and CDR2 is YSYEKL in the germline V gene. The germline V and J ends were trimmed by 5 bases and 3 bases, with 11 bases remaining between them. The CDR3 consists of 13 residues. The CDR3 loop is CASSTRGGYEQYF. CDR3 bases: TGCGCCAGCAGCACCAGGGGAGGCTACGAGCAGTACTTC.

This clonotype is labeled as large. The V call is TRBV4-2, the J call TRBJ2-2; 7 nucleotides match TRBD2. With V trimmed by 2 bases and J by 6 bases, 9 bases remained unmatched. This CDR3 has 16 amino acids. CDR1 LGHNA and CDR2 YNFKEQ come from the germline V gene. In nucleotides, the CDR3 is TGTGCCAGCAGCCAAAGTCAGTGGGAGGGGTCCGGGGAGCTGTTTTTT. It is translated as CASSQSQWEGSGELFF.

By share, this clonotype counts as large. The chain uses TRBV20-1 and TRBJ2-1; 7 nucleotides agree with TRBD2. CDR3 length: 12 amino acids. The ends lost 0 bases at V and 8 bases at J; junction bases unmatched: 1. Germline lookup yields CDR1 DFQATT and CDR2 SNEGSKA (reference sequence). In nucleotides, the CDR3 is TGCAGTGCTAGAGAGACTAGCCATGAGCAGTTCTTC. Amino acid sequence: CSARETSHEQFF.

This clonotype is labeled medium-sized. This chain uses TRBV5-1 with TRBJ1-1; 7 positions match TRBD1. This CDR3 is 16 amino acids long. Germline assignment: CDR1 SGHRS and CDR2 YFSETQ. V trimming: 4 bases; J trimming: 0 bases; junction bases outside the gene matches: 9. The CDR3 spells CASSRKQGTLNTEAFF. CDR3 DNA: TGCGCCAGCAGCCGCAAACAGGGGACGTTGAACACTGAAGCTTTCTTT. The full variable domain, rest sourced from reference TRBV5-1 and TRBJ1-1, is KAGVTQTPRYLIKTRGQQVTLSCSPISGHRSVSWYQQTPGQGLQFLFEYFSETQRNKGNFPGRFSGRQFSNSRSEMNVSTLELGDSALYLCASSRKQGTLNTEAFFGQGTRLTVV.